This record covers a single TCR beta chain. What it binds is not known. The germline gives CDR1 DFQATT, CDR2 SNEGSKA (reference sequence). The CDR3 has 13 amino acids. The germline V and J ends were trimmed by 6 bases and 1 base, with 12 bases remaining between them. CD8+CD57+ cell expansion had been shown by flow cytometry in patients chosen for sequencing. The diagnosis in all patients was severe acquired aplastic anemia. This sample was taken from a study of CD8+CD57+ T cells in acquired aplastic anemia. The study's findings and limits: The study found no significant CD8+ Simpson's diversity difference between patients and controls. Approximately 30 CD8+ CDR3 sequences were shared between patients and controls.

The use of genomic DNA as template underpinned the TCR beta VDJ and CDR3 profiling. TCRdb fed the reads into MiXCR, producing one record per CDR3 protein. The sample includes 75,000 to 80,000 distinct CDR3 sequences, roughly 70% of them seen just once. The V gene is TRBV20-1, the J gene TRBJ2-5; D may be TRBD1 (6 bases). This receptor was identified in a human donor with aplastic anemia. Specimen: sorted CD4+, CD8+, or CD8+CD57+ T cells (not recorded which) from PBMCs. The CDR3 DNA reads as TGCAGTGCCCCTAGGGACACCCAAGAGACCCAGTACTTC. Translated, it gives CSAPRDTQETQYF.